A single sample is the source of the 2 T cell receptor beta chains below, sequenced in a study of CD8+CD57+ T cells in acquired aplastic anemia. TCR beta VDJ and CDR3 profiles were obtained from a genomic DNA template. TCRdb ran MiXCR on the reads and lists one entry per CDR3 protein. The sample carries 68,000 or so distinct CDR3 sequences, around half recorded once. Sample: sorted CD4+, CD8+, or CD8+CD57+ T cells (not recorded which) from PBMCs. The receptors shown here come from a human donor in good health, serving as a control.

This clonotype is medium-sized by share. The CDR3 DNA reads as TGCGCCAGCAGGACTAGCGAGGGGTCGTTGGAGACCCAGTACTTC. This encodes CASRTSEGSLETQYF. The gene calls are TRBV10-2 and TRBJ2-5, with 8 bases fitting TRBD2. The CDR3 runs to 15 residues. With 6 bases clipped from V and 5 bases from J, the junction kept 11 bases outside the gene matches. Germline loops: CDR1 WSHSY, CDR2 SAAADI.

The chain employs TRBV15 and TRBJ1-2; no definite D call. The CDR3 has 14 amino acids. Between the trimmed V and J ends, which lost 0 bases and 8 bases, there was a span of 13 bases. Germline CDR1 and CDR2: LNHNV and YYDKDF (reference sequence). The CDR3 nucleotides are TGTGCCACCAGCAGAGATAGGGCGGATTGGGGCTACACCTTC. It specifies CATSRDRADWGYTF.